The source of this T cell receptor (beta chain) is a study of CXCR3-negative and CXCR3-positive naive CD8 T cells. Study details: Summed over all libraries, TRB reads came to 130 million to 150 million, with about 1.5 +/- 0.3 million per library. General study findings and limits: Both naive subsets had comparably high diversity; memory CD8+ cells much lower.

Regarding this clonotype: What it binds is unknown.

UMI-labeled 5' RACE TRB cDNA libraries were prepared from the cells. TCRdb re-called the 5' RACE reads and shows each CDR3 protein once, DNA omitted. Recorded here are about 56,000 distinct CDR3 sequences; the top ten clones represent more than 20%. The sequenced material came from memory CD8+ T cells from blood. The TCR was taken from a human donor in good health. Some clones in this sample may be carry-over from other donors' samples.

The CDR3 here is CASSHGVAYGYTF. The chain is built from TRBV7-9 and TRBJ1-2. Germline CDR1 SEHNR, CDR2 FQNEAQ (reference sequence). The CDR3 covers 13 residues. The full variable domain, with the rest looked up from reference TRBV7-9 and TRBJ1-2, is DTGVSQNPRHKITKRGQNVTFRCDPISEHNRLYWYRQTLGQGPEFLTYFQNEAQLEKSRLLSDRFSAERPKGSFSTLEIQRTEQGDSAMYLCASSHGVAYGYTFGSGTRLTVV.